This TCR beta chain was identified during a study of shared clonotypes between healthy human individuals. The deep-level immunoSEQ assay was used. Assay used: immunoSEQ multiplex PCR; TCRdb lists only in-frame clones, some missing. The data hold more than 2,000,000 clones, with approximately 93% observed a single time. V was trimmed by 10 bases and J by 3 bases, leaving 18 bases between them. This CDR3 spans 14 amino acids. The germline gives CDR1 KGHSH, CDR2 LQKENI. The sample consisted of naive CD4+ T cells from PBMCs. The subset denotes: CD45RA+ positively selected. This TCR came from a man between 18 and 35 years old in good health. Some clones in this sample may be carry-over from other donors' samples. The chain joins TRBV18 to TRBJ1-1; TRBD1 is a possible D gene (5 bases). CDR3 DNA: TGTGCCACCAAGGCCATGACAGTGGACACTGAAGCTTTCTTT. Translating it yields CATKAMTVDTEAFF.